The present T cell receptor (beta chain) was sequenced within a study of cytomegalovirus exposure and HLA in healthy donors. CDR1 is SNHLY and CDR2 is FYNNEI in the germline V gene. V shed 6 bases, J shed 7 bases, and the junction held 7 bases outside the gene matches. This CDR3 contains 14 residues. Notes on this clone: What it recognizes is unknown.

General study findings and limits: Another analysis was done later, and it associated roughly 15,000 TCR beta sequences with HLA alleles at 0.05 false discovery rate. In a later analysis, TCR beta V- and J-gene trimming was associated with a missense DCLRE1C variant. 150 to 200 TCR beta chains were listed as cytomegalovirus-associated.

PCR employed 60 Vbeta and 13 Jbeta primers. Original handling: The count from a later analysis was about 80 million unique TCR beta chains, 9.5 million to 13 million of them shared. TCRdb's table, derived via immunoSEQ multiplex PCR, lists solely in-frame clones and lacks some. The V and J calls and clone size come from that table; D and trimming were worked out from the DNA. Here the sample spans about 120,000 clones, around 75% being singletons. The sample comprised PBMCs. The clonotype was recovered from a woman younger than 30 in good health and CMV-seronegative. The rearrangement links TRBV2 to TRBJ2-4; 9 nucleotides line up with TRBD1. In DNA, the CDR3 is TGTGCCAGCAGGGGAGGACAGGGGTCGAACATTCAGTACTTC. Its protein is CASRGGQGSNIQYF. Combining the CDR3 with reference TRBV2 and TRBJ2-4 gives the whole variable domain EPEVTQTPSHQVTQMGQEVILRCVPISNHLYFYWYRQILGQKVEFLVSFYNNEISEKSEIFDDQFSVERPDGSNFTLKIRSTKLEDSAMYFCASRGGQGSNIQYFGAGTRLSVL.